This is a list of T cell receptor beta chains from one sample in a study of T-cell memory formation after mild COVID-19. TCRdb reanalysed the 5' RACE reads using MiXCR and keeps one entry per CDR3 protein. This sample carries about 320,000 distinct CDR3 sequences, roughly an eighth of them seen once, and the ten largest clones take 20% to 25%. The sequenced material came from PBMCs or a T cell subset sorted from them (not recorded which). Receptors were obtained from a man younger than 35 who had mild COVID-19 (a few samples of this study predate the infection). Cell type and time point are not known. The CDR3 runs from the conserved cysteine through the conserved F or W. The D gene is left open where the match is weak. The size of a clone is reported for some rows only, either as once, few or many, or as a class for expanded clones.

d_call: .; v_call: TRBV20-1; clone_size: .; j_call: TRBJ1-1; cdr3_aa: CSASSGARTEAFF; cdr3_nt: TGCAGTGCATCCTCAGGGGCGAGGACTGAAGCTTTCTTT
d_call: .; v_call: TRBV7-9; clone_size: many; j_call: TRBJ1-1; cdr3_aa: CASRPKDRLGTEAFF; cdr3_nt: TGTGCCAGCAGGCCTAAGGACAGACTTGGGACTGAAGCTTTCTTT
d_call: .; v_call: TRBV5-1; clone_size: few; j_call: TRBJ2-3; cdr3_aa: CASSLDGGTTDTQYF; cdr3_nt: TGCGCCAGCAGCTTAGACGGGGGGACAACAGATACGCAGTATTTT
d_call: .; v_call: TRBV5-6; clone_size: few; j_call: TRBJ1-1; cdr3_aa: CASSAGGTEAFF; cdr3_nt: TGTGCCAGCAGCGCGGGGGGCACTGAAGCTTTCTTT
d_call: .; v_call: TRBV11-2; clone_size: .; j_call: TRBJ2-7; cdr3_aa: CASSPTPGYYEQYF; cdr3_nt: TGTGCCAGCAGTCCCACCCCAGGGTACTACGAGCAGTACTTC
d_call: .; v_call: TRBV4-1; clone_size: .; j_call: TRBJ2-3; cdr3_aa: CASSQNGLATDTQYF; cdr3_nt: TGCGCCAGCAGCCAAAATGGGCTAGCCACAGATACGCAGTATTTT
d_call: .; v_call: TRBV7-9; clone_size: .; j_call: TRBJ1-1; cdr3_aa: CASSGSGEGTEAFF; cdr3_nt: TGTGCCAGCAGCGGATCGGGGGAAGGGACTGAAGCTTTCTTT
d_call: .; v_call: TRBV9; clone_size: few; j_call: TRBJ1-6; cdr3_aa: CASSVVSWNSPLHF; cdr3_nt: TGTGCCAGCAGCGTTGTATCGTGGAATTCACCCCTCCACTTT
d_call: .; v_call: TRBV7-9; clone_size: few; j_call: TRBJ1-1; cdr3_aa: CASSLGETYTEAFF; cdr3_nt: TGTGCCAGCAGCTTAGGGGAAACTTACACTGAAGCTTTCTTT
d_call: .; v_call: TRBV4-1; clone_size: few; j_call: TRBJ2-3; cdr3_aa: CASSQVGESSTDTQYF; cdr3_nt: TGCGCCAGCAGCCAAGTCGGTGAAAGTAGCACAGATACGCAGTATTTT
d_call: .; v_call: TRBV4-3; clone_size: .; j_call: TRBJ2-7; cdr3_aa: CASSQVDPGEQYF; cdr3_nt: TGCGCCAGCAGCCAAGTTGATCCGGGCGAGCAGTACTTC
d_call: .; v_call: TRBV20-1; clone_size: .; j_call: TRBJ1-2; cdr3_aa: CSARELTDNYGYTF; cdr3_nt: TGCAGTGCTAGAGAGCTAACTGATAACTATGGCTACACCTTC
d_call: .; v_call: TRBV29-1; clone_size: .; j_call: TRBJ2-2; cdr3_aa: CSVEGREDTGELFF; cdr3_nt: TGCAGCGTTGAAGGCAGGGAGGACACCGGGGAGCTGTTTTTT
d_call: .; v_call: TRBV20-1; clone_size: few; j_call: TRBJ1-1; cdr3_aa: CSARDPGRRNTEAFF; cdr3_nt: TGCAGTGCTAGAGATCCTGGCCGACGAAACACTGAAGCTTTCTTT
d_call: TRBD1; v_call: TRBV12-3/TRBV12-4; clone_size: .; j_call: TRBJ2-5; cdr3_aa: CASSPGTGNPKGETQYF; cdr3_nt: TGTGCCAGCAGCCCCGGGACAGGGAACCCAAAGGGGGAGACCCAGTACTTC
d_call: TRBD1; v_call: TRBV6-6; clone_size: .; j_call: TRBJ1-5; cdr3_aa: CASSDLTGVQPQHF; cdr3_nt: TGTGCCAGCAGTGATCTTACAGGGGTTCAGCCCCAGCATTTT
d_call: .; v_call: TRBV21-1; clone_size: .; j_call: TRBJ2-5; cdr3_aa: CASSKGRAGEETQYF; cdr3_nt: TGTGCCAGCAGCAAAGGTCGGGCAGGGGAAGAGACCCAGTACTTC
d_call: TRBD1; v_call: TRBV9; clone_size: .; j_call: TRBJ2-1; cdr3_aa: CASSRTGRNNEQFF; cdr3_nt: TGTGCCAGCAGCCGGACAGGGAGGAACAATGAGCAGTTCTTC
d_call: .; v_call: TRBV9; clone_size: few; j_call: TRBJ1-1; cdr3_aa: CASSVEWGDTEAFF; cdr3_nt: TGTGCCAGCAGCGTAGAATGGGGGGACACTGAAGCTTTCTTT
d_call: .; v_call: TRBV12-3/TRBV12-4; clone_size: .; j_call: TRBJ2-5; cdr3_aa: CASSPGALYQETQYF; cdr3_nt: TGTGCCAGCAGTCCCGGGGCCCTGTACCAAGAGACCCAGTACTTC
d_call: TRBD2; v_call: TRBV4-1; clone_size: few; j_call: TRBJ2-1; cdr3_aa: CASSQMGSGGAIEQFF; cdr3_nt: TGCGCCAGCAGCCAAATGGGTAGCGGGGGGGCGATTGAGCAGTTCTTC
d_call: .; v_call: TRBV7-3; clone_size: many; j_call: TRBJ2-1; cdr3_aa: CASSLGGASYNEQFF; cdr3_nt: TGTGCCAGCAGCTTAGGGGGCGCCTCCTACAATGAGCAGTTCTTC
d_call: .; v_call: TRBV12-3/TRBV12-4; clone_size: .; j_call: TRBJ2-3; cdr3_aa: CASSLDSPSDTQYF; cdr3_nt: TGTGCCAGCAGCCTGGACTCCCCTTCTGATACGCAGTATTTT
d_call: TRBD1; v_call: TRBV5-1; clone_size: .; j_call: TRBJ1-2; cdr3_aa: CASRLGQGVFDYGYTF; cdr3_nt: TGCGCCAGCAGACTGGGACAGGGGGTCTTCGACTATGGCTACACCTTC
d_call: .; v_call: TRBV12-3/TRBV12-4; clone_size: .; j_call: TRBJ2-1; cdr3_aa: CASSPRDTPQFF; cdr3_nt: TGTGCCAGCAGTCCAAGGGACACGCCGCAGTTCTTC
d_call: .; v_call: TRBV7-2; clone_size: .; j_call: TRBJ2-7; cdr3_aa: CASSPQQGFYEQYF; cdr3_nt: TGTGCCAGCAGCCCACAGCAGGGTTTCTACGAGCAGTACTTC
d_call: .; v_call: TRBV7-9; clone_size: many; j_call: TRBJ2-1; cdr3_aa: CASSLMASSYNEQFF; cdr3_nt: TGTGCCAGCAGCTTAATGGCCAGCTCCTACAATGAGCAGTTCTTC
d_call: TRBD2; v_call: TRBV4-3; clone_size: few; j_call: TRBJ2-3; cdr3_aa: CASSRGLGLDSTDTQYF; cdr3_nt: TGCGCCAGCAGCCGCGGGCTGGGACTAGATAGCACAGATACGCAGTATTTT
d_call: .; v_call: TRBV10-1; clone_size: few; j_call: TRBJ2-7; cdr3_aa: CASSESVGSSYEQYF; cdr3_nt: TGCGCCAGCAGTGAGTCGGTCGGCAGCTCCTACGAGCAGTACTTC
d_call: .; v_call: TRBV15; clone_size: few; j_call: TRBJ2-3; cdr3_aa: CATSRARGRNTDTQYF; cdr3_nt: TGTGCCACCAGCAGAGCCCGGGGGCGGAACACAGATACGCAGTATTTT
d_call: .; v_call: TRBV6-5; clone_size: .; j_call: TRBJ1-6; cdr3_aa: CASSSSLQQGTVSPLHF; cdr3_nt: TGTGCCAGCAGCTCTAGCCTCCAACAGGGAACGGTCTCACCCCTCCACTTT
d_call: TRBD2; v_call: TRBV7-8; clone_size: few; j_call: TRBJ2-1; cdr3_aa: CASSTGLAGGGDNEQFF; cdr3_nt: TGTGCCAGCAGCACGGGACTAGCGGGGGGAGGAGACAATGAGCAGTTCTTC
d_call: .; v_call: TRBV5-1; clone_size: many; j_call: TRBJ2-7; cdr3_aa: CASSLGYYEQYF; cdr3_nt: TGCGCCAGCAGCTTGGGGTACTACGAGCAGTACTTC
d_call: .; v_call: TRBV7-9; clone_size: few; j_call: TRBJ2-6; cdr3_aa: CASSRLGGVGANVLTF; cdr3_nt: TGTGCCAGCAGCCGACTAGGGGGAGTAGGGGCCAACGTCCTGACTTTC
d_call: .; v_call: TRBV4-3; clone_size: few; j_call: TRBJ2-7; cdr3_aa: CASSQDFMPEWKVPPYEQYF; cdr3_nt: TGCGCCAGCAGCCAAGATTTTATGCCAGAATGGAAGGTTCCTCCCTACGAGCAGTACTTC
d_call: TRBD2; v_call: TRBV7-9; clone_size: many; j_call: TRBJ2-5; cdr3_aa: CASSTVAGQETQYF; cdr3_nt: TGTGCCAGCAGCACGGTAGCGGGGCAAGAGACCCAGTACTTC
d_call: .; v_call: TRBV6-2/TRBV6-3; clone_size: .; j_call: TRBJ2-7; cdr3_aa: CASSLTSWGSEPVVSYEQYF; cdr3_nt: TGTGCCAGCAGTTTAACCTCGTGGGGTTCGGAACCGGTTGTCTCCTACGAGCAGTACTTC
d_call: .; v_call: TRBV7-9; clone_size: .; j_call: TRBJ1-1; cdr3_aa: CASSLQPEAFF; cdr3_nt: TGTGCCAGCAGCTTACAACCTGAAGCTTTCTTT
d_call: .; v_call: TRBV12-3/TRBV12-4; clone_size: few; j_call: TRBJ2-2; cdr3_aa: CASISQGNTGELFF; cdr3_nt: TGTGCCAGCATTTCCCAGGGTAACACCGGGGAGCTGTTTTTT
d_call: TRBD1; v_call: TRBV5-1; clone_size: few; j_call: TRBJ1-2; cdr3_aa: CASRDSTNYGYTF; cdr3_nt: TGCGCCAGCCGGGACAGTACTAACTATGGCTACACCTTC
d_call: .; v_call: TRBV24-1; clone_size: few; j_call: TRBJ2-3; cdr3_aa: CATSRVQGTQYF; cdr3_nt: TGTGCCACCAGTCGGGTACAGGGTACGCAGTATTTT
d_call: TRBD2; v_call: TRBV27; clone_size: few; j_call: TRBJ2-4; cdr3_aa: CASSFPRSGEGGIQYF; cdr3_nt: TGTGCCAGCAGTTTCCCCCGTAGCGGGGAAGGAGGCATTCAGTACTTC
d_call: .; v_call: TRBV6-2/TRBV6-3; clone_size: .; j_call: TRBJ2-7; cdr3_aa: CASSYSKPKNEQYF; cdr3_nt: TGTGCCAGCAGTTACTCGAAACCGAAGAACGAGCAGTACTTC
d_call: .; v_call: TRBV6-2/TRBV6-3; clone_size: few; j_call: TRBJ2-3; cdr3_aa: CASSPRGAPTDTQYF; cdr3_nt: TGTGCCAGCAGTCCCCGGGGGGCGCCTACAGATACGCAGTATTTT
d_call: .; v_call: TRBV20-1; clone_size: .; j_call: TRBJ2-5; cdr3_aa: CSARPGVSQETQYF; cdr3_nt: TGCAGTGCTAGACCCGGGGTCTCCCAAGAGACCCAGTACTTC
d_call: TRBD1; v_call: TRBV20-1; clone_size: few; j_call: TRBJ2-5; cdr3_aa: CSASDRGARYQETQYF; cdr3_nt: TGCAGTGCTAGTGACAGGGGGGCAAGGTACCAAGAGACCCAGTACTTC
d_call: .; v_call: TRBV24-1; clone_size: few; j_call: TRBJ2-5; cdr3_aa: CATSDGFSETQYF; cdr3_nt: TGTGCCACCAGCGACGGATTTTCGGAGACCCAGTACTTC
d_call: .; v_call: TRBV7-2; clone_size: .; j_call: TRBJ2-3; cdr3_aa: CASSLSWDTQYF; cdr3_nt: TGTGCCAGCAGCCTCTCGTGGGATACGCAGTATTTT
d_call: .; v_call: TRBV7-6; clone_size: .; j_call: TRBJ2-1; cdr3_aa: CASSLRSGYYNEQFF; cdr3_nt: TGTGCCAGCAGCTTGAGGAGCGGGTACTACAATGAGCAGTTCTTC
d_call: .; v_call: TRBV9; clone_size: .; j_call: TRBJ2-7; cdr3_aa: CASSVGDYEQYF; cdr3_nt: TGTGCCAGCAGCGTAGGAGACTACGAGCAGTACTTC